The rows below give T cell receptor beta chains drawn from one sample of a study of vaccination effects on CD4 cells after COVID-19. The method was immunoSEQ multiplex PCR; TCRdb's version includes in-frame clones alone and lacks a portion of them. The table shows 40,000 or so clones, with about four fifths occurring only once. These receptors' targets are unknown. Sequencing was performed on CD4+ T cells from PBMCs cultured without peptide, taken before COVID-19 vaccination. All receptors derive from a human donor who received a COVID-19 vaccine. CDR3s include the opening cysteine and the closing phenylalanine or tryptophan. The D gene is left open where the match is weak. A row's size may be missing; if present it is once, few, many or a size class.

j_call: TRBJ1-6; v_call: TRBV9; clone_size: -; d_call: TRBD1; cdr3_nt: TGTGCCAGCAGCGTAGTCGGGACAGGGAGTTCACCCCTCCACTTT; cdr3_aa: CASSVVGTGSSPLHF
j_call: TRBJ1-2; v_call: TRBV19; clone_size: -; d_call: TRBD1; cdr3_nt: TGTGCCAGTAGCCGGGGACAGGGTGATGGCTACACCTTC; cdr3_aa: CASSRGQGDGYTF
j_call: TRBJ2-1; v_call: TRBV19; clone_size: -; d_call: -; cdr3_nt: TGTGCCAGTAGTATAGGGCAGAACAATGAGCAGTTCTTC; cdr3_aa: CASSIGQNNEQFF
j_call: TRBJ2-1; v_call: TRBV4-1; clone_size: -; d_call: TRBD1; cdr3_nt: TGCGCCAGCAGCCCGGGACAGGCTTACAATGAGCAGTTCTTC; cdr3_aa: CASSPGQAYNEQFF
j_call: TRBJ1-5; v_call: TRBV6-2/TRBV6-3; clone_size: few; d_call: -; cdr3_nt: TGTGCCAGCAGTTACAGGGTGTTCCAGCCCCAGCATTTT; cdr3_aa: CASSYRVFQPQHF
j_call: TRBJ2-1; v_call: TRBV3-1/TRBV3-2; clone_size: -; d_call: -; cdr3_nt: TGTGCCAGCAGCTCGGGGACTGCGGGAGAGCAGTTCTTC; cdr3_aa: CASSSGTAGEQFF
j_call: TRBJ1-4; v_call: TRBV6-5; clone_size: -; d_call: -; cdr3_nt: TGTGCCAGCAGCGGGTCGGGCAGGGGTAATGAAAAACTGTTTTTT; cdr3_aa: CASSGSGRGNEKLFF
j_call: TRBJ2-7; v_call: TRBV11-2; clone_size: few; d_call: -; cdr3_nt: TGTGCCAGCAGCTTAGATTCTGCTTCCGCCTCGTACTTC; cdr3_aa: CASSLDSASASYF
j_call: TRBJ2-4; v_call: TRBV27; clone_size: -; d_call: -; cdr3_nt: TGTGCCAGCAGTGGCAGAGGATCGGGGTGGGTCAAAAACATTCAGTACTTC; cdr3_aa: CASSGRGSGWVKNIQYF
j_call: TRBJ1-2; v_call: TRBV5-4; clone_size: few; d_call: -; cdr3_nt: TGTGCCAGCAGCAAGGGACGGGGCAGCTACACCTTC; cdr3_aa: CASSKGRGSYTF
j_call: TRBJ1-5; v_call: TRBV15; clone_size: -; d_call: -; cdr3_nt: TGTGCCACCAGCAGGCAAACTGACAGGAGAAATCAGCCCCAGCATTTT; cdr3_aa: CATSRQTDRRNQPQHF
j_call: TRBJ2-7; v_call: TRBV7-2; clone_size: few; d_call: TRBD2; cdr3_nt: TGTGCCAGCAGCTTATCGGGGGGATACGAGCAGTACTTC; cdr3_aa: CASSLSGGYEQYF
j_call: TRBJ2-2; v_call: TRBV11-2; clone_size: few; d_call: -; cdr3_nt: TGTGCCAGCAGCCGTGATCCCTCACTAGCGAACACCGGGGAGCTGTTTTTT; cdr3_aa: CASSRDPSLANTGELFF
j_call: TRBJ1-2; v_call: TRBV5-6; clone_size: few; d_call: -; cdr3_nt: TGTGCCAGCAGCTTGGGACTGCAGAATGGCTACACCTTC; cdr3_aa: CASSLGLQNGYTF
j_call: TRBJ2-5; v_call: TRBV5-4; clone_size: -; d_call: TRBD2; cdr3_nt: TGTGCCAGCAGCTCGCCGTCTAGCGGAGAGACCCAGTACTTC; cdr3_aa: CASSSPSSGETQYF
j_call: TRBJ1-1; v_call: TRBV3-1/TRBV3-2; clone_size: -; d_call: TRBD1; cdr3_nt: TGTGCCAGCTGGGACAGGAAAGCTTTCTTT; cdr3_aa: CASWDRKAFF
j_call: TRBJ2-3; v_call: TRBV5-5; clone_size: -; d_call: -; cdr3_nt: TGTGCCAGCAGCTTGTACGGGGGCAGGGTAGATACGCAGTATTTT; cdr3_aa: CASSLYGGRVDTQYF
j_call: TRBJ2-3; v_call: TRBV6-2/TRBV6-3; clone_size: -; d_call: TRBD2; cdr3_nt: TGTGCCAGCAGTTTATATCAGCGGGGGGCCGTAACGCAGTATTTT; cdr3_aa: CASSLYQRGAVTQYF
j_call: TRBJ2-1; v_call: TRBV18; clone_size: -; d_call: TRBD2; cdr3_nt: TGTGCCAGCTCACCCCCAACTAGCGGGAGGCCTGGGAATGAGCAGTTCTTC; cdr3_aa: CASSPPTSGRPGNEQFF
j_call: TRBJ2-7; v_call: TRBV4-3; clone_size: -; d_call: TRBD2; cdr3_nt: TGCGCCAGCAGCCAGCAGCGGGGGGCCTGGGGGGAGCAGTACTTC; cdr3_aa: CASSQQRGAWGEQYF
j_call: TRBJ2-5; v_call: TRBV9; clone_size: -; d_call: TRBD2; cdr3_nt: TGTGCCAGCAGCGTAGAACTAGCGGGGGTCCAAGAGACCCAGTACTTC; cdr3_aa: CASSVELAGVQETQYF
j_call: TRBJ1-2; v_call: TRBV12-3/TRBV12-4; clone_size: -; d_call: -; cdr3_nt: TGTGCCACCAGGGGCAGACTCTATGGCTACACCTTC; cdr3_aa: CATRGRLYGYTF
j_call: TRBJ1-2; v_call: TRBV7-2; clone_size: -; d_call: -; cdr3_nt: TGTGCCAGCAGCTGGACAGTCACCAACTATGGCTACACCTTC; cdr3_aa: CASSWTVTNYGYTF
j_call: TRBJ1-2; v_call: TRBV7-2; clone_size: -; d_call: -; cdr3_nt: TGTGCCAGCAGCTTAGGGTTAGCTAACTATGGCTACACCTTC; cdr3_aa: CASSLGLANYGYTF
j_call: TRBJ1-5; v_call: TRBV6-5; clone_size: -; d_call: TRBD1; cdr3_nt: TGTGCCAGCAGCTATCGCCGGGACAGCGATCAGCCCCAGCATTTT; cdr3_aa: CASSYRRDSDQPQHF
j_call: TRBJ1-4; v_call: TRBV19; clone_size: -; d_call: TRBD1; cdr3_nt: TGTGCCAGTAGAATAGGGGGCTCAACTAATGAAAAACTGTTTTTT; cdr3_aa: CASRIGGSTNEKLFF
j_call: TRBJ2-7; v_call: TRBV4-3; clone_size: -; d_call: TRBD1; cdr3_nt: TGCGCCAGCAGCCACCGGGACAGAGATTACGAGCAGTACTTC; cdr3_aa: CASSHRDRDYEQYF
j_call: TRBJ2-5; v_call: TRBV11-2; clone_size: -; d_call: TRBD2; cdr3_nt: TGTGCCAGCAGTGTAGCGGGGGCCCAAGAGACCCAGTACTTC; cdr3_aa: CASSVAGAQETQYF
j_call: TRBJ2-1; v_call: TRBV7-9; clone_size: -; d_call: TRBD2; cdr3_nt: TGTGCCAGCAGCCGGACTAGCACGGGAGGGGATGAGCAGTTCTTC; cdr3_aa: CASSRTSTGGDEQFF
j_call: TRBJ2-3; v_call: TRBV28; clone_size: -; d_call: -; cdr3_nt: TGTGCCAGCAGCCACACAGATACGCAGTATTTT; cdr3_aa: CASSHTDTQYF
j_call: TRBJ1-3; v_call: TRBV6-5; clone_size: -; d_call: -; cdr3_nt: TGTGCCAGCAGGAGGGGCTCCTCTGGAAACACCATATATTTT; cdr3_aa: CASRRGSSGNTIYF
j_call: TRBJ1-4; v_call: TRBV7-9; clone_size: -; d_call: TRBD1; cdr3_nt: TGTGCCAGCAGCTTAGACAGGGGGAGGAACGAAAAACTGTTTTTT; cdr3_aa: CASSLDRGRNEKLFF
j_call: TRBJ1-5; v_call: TRBV4-2; clone_size: few; d_call: -; cdr3_nt: TGTGCCAGCAGCCAAGACGGCTACAATCAGCCCCAGCATTTT; cdr3_aa: CASSQDGYNQPQHF